This T cell receptor beta chain was recovered during a study of a mutant IDH1 vaccine in newly diagnosed glioma. Method: immunoSEQ multiplex PCR; TCRdb's copy keeps in-frame clones and lacks some. The table records 20,000 to 30,000 clones, about 77% of them present only once. CDR3 length equals 11 residues. Germline loops: CDR1 DFQATT, CDR2 SNEGSKA (reference sequence). With 3 bases removed from V and 7 bases from J, the gap between germline ends came to 7 bases. A word on this clone: The antigen remains undetermined.

As to time point: week 11, during vaccination. Vaccination used 300 ug of mutant IDH1 20-mer peptide per dose, with topical imiquimod. V and J are TRBV20-1 and TRBJ1-3, with D possibly being TRBD1 (6 bases). This clonotype originated in a woman between 18 and 29 years old with glioma. The specimen comprised PBMCs, sampled from a glioma patient whose treatment included an IDH1 peptide vaccine. Written as DNA, the CDR3 is TGCAGTGCTAGTACAGGGAACACCATATATTTT. Encoded protein: CSASTGNTIYF.